Below, one T cell receptor (beta chain) is given with its context. What it binds is not known. The sequenced patients had an expansion of CD8+CD57+ cells seen by flow cytometry. This sample was taken from a study of CD8+CD57+ T cells in acquired aplastic anemia. Looking at the study overall: Sorted CD4+ and CD8+ cells yielded roughly 3.1 ug of DNA on average.

Profiling that covered TCR beta VDJ and CDR3 relied on genomic DNA as its template. Each CDR3 protein gets one entry after TCRdb re-called the reads with MiXCR. The sample records some 180,000 distinct CDR3 sequences, roughly 63% being singletons. Study results and limitations: The same twenty-nine CD8+ CDR3 sequences occurred in patients and in controls.

The TCR sequence derives from a human donor with aplastic anemia. Sequenced input: sorted CD4+, CD8+, or CD8+CD57+ T cells (not recorded which) from PBMCs.

The CDR3, as DNA: TGTGCCAGCAGCCTTAGCGGGGGGAACACCGGGGAGCTGTTTTTT. It encodes CASSLSGGNTGELFF. The chain couples TRBV4-2 to TRBJ2-2; TRBD2 agrees at 9 bases. The CDR3 covers 15 residues. Germline assignment: CDR1 LGHNA and CDR2 YNFKEQ. V lost 4 bases and J lost 1; bases outside the gene matches: 1.